This TCR beta chain was found in a study of T cells in Graves' hyperthyroidism and ophthalmopathy. Concerning this clonotype: One base away lies a much larger clone, so this may be a sequencing read error.

Amplified TCR beta CDR3 regions derived from RNA transcripts. HTBI primers were employed in a first-round RT-PCR of the TCR CDR3. In TCRdb, the multiplex PCR reads were re-called with MiXCR into one record per CDR3 protein. Of hundreds of thousands of distinct CDR3 sequences in the sample, approximately 15% were seen once. CDR1 GTSNPN and CDR2 SVGIG come from the germline V gene (reference sequence). The CDR3 length is 15 residues. The TCR sequence derives from a woman in her 40s with Graves' hyperthyroidism. Material for sequencing was blood. The rearrangement links TRBV30 to TRBJ1-3; 9 nucleotides line up with TRBD1. CDR3 nucleotides: TGTGCCTGGAGACCGGGACAGGGCTCTGGAGACACCATATATTTT. The encoded protein is CAWRPGQGSGDTIYF.